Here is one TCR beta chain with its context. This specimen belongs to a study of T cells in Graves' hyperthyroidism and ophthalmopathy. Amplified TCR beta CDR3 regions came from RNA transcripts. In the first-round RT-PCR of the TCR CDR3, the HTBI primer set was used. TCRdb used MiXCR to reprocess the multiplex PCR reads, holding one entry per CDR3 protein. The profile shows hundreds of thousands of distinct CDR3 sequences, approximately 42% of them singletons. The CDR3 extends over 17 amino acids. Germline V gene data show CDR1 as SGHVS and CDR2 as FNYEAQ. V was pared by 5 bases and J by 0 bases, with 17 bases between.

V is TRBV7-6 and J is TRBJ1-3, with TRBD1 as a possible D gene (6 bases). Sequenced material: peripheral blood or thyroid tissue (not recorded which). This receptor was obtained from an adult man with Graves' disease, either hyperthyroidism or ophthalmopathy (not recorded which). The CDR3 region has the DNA TGTGCCAGCAGCAAAGAGGGGGGTGCGAGCTCTGGAAACACCATATATTTT. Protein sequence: CASSKEGGASSGNTIYF.